The present T cell receptor beta chain was sequenced within a study of molecular identifiers for immune sequencing clone quantification. Study as a whole: RNA from approximately 20,000 or 98,000 naive CD8 cells was split five ways in replicates, with four sequenced.

Making the bulk TCR libraries relied on previously described methods and listed TCR primers. TCRdb called the PCR reads again in MiXCR, with one record for every CDR3 protein. The sample yields hundreds of thousands of distinct CDR3 sequences, about 25% seen once. Germline values: CDR1 SGHAT, CDR2 FQNNGV. V gave up 5 bases and J gave up 3 bases; unmatched junction bases: 10. This CDR3 comprises 15 residues. There are a few counts of this clonotype. The specimen was naive CD8+ T cells from blood, with Jurkat cell RNA spiked in. The sample's subset: FACS-sorted CD8+CD4-CCR7+CD45RA+ naive T cells. The origin of this receptor is a human donor in good health. Some libraries in this study had Jurkat cell RNA spiked in. J is TRBJ2-7 and V is TRBV11-2, with TRBD1 identical over 7 bases. The CDR3 loop reads CASSPPITGDYEQYF. The CDR3 DNA reads TGTGCCAGCAGCCCCCCAATTACAGGGGACTACGAGCAGTACTTC.